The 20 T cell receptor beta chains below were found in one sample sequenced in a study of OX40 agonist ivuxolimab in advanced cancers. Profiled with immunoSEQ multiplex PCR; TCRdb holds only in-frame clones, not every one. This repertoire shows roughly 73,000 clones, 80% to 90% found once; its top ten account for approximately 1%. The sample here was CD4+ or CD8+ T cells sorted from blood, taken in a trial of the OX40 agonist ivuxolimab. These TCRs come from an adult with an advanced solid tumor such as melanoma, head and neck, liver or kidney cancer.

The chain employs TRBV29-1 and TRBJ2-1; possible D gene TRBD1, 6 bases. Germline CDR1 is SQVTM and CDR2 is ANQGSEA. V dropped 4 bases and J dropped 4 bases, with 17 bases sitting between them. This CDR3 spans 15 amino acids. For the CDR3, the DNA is TGCAGCGTTGTGGCGTGGGGACACCATTACAATGAGCAGTTCTTC. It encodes CSVVAWGHHYNEQFF.

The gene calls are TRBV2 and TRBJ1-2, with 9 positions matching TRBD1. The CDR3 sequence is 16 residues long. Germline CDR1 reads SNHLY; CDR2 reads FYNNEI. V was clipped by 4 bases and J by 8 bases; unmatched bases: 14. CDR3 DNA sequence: TGTGCCAGCAGTGTCGGGACAGGGCCAAAATCGGGAGGCTACACCTTC. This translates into CASSVGTGPKSGGYTF.

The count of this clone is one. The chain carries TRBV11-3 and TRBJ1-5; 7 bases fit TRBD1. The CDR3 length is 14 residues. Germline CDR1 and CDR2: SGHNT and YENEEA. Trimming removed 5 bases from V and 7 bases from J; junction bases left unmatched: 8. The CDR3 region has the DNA TGTGCCAGCAGCCCAGGATCAGGGGGACAGCCCCAGCATTTT. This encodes CASSPGSGGQPQHF.

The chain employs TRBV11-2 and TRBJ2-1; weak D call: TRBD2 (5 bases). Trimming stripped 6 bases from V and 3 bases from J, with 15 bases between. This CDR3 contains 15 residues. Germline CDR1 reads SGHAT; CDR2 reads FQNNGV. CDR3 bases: TGTGCCAGCAGACCAACCAGCGGTTACTACAATGAGCAGTTCTTC. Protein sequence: CASRPTSGYYNEQFF.

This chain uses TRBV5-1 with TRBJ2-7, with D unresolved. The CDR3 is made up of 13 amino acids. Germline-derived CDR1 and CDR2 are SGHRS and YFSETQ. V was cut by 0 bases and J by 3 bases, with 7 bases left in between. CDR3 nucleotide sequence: TGCGCCAGCAGCTTGGTCACGAACTACGAGCAGTACTTC. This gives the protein CASSLVTNYEQYF.

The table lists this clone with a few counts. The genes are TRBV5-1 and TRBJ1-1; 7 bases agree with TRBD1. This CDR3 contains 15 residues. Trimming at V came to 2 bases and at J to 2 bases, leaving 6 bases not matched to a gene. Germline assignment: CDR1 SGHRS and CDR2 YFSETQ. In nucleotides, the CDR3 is TGCGCCAGCAGCTTAGGGGACAGACAAAACACTGAAGCTTTCTTT. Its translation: CASSLGDRQNTEAFF.

CDR3 in amino acids: CASSRQGANTGELFF. The CDR3 DNA reads TGTGCCAGCAGTCGACAGGGGGCAAACACCGGGGAGCTGTTTTTT. The chain couples TRBV6-5 to TRBJ2-2; 10 nucleotides match TRBD1. Germline CDR1 MNHEY, CDR2 SVGAGI. The V gene end was trimmed by 5 bases and the J gene end by 2 bases; junction bases not matched to a gene: 2. The CDR3 sequence is 15 residues long.

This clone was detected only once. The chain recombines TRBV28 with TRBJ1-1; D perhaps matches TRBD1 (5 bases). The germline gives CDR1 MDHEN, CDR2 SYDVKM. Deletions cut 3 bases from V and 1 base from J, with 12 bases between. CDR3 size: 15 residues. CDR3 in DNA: TGTGCCAGCAGTTTCCACCGGGGGGGGAACACTGAAGCTTTCTTT. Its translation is CASSFHRGGNTEAFF. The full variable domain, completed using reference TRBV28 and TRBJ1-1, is DVKVTQSSRYLVKRTGEKVFLECVQDMDHENMFWYRQDPGLGLRLIYFSYDVKMKEKGDIPEGYSVSREKKERFSLILESASTNQTSMYLCASSFHRGGNTEAFFGQGTRLTVV.

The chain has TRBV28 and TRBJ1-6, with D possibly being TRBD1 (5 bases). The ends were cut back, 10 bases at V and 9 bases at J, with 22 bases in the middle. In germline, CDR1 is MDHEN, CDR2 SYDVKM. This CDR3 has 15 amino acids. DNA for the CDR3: TGTGCCACCGACGATGGGGGGGGTTTCAGTTCACCCCTCCACTTT. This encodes CATDDGGGFSSPLHF.

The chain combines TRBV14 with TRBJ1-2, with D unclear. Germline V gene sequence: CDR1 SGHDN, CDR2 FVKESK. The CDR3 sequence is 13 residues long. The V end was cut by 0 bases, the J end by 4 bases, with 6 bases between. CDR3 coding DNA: TGTGCCAGCAGCCAAGATCAACTCTATGGCTACACCTTC. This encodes CASSQDQLYGYTF.

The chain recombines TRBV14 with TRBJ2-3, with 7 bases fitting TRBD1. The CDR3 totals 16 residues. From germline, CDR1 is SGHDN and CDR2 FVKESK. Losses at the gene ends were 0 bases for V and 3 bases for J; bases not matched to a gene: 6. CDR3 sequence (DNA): TGTGCCAGCAGCCAAGAGAGGGGGCGAAATACAGATACGCAGTATTTT. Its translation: CASSQERGRNTDTQYF.

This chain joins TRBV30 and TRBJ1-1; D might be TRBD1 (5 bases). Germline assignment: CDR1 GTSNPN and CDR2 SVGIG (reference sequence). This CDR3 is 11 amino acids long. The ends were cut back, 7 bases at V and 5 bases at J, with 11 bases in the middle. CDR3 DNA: TGTGCCTCAGGTCGGGGGACTGAAGCTTTCTTT. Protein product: CASGRGTEAFF.

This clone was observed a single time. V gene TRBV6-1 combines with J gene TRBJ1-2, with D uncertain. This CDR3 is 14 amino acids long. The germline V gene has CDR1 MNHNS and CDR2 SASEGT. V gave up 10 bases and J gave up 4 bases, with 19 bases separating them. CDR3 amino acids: CATSQAAGSYGYTF. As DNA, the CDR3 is TGTGCCACCTCGCAAGCCGCGGGAAGCTATGGCTACACCTTC.

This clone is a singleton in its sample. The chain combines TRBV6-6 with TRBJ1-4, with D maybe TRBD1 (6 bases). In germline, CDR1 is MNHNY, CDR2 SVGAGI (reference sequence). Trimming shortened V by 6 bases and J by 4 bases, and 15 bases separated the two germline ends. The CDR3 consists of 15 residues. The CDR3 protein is CASRHEGGLNEKLFF. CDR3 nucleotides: TGTGCCAGCAGACACGAGGGGGGACTTAATGAAAAACTGTTTTTT.

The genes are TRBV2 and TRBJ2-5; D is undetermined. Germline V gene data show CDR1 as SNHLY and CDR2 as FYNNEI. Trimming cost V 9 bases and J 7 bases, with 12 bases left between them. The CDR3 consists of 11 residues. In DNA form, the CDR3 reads TGTGCCAGTGATCCTCGCGGGACCCAGTACTTC. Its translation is CASDPRGTQYF.

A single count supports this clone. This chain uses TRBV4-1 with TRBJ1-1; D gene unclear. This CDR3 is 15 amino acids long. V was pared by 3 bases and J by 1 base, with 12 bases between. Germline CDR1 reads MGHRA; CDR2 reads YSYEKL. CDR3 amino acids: CASSQSITTNTEAFF. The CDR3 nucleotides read TGCGCCAGCAGCCAGAGTATTACCACGAACACTGAAGCTTTCTTT.

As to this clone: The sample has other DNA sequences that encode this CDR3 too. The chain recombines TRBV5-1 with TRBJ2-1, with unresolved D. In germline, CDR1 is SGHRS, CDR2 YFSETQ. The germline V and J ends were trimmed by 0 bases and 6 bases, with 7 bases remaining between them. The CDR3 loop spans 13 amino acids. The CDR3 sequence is CASSLVGRNEQFF. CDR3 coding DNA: TGCGCCAGCAGCTTGGTAGGTCGCAATGAGCAGTTCTTC. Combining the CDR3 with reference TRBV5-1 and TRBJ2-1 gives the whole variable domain KAGVTQTPRYLIKTRGQQVTLSCSPISGHRSVSWYQQTPGQGLQFLFEYFSETQRNKGNFPGRFSGRQFSNSRSEMNVSTLELGDSALYLCASSLVGRNEQFFGPGTRLTVL.

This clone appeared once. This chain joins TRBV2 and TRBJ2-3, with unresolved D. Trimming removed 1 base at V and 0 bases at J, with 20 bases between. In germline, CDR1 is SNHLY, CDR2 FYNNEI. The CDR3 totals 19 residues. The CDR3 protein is CASSEEGPQWGISTDTQYF. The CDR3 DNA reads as TGTGCCAGCAGTGAAGAAGGTCCTCAGTGGGGTATAAGCACAGATACGCAGTATTTT.

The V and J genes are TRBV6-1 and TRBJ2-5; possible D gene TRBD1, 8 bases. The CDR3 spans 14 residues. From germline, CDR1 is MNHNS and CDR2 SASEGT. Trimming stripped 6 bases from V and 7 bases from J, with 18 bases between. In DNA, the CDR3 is TGTGCCAGCAGCCAAATGACAGGGGAGGGGACCCAGTACTTC. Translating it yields CASSQMTGEGTQYF.

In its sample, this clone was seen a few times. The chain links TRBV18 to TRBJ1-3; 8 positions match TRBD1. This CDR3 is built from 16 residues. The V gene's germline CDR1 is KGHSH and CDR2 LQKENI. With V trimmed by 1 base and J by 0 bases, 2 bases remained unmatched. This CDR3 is CASSPRQGLSGNTIYF. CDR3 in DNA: TGTGCCAGCTCACCACGACAGGGGCTCTCTGGAAACACCATATATTTT.